Here is one T cell receptor (beta chain) with its context. No cognate antigen has been identified for it. No base quality values were provided; no much bigger clone lies one nucleotide off. In the prospective study, participants were roughly 18 to 100 years old, resided in about two dozen geographic areas of the United States, and were enrolled through a virtual design. Cohort assignment in the prospective study relied on participant-reported clinical history from a screening survey and a study questionnaire. In the prospective study, whole blood, serum and a nasopharyngeal or oropharyngeal swab were collected from each participant by mobile phlebotomists. Prospective study participants could optionally give additional blood draws and questionnaires over a roughly 2-month period. Before DNA extraction, prospective study blood samples were shipped either frozen or at room temperature. The sample originates from a study of blood T cell repertoires in COVID-19 (dated by TCRdb to the early 2020s). Study-wide context: Recovered participants in ImmuneRACE Cohort 3 were defined as having two consecutive negative NP/OP PCR tests, clearance from a healthcare professional, or resolution of symptoms. Samples came from the ongoing ImmuneRACE study (first 160 participants) plus 1,254 subjects from 6 global collaborators. Where available, HLA class I and class II types were taken from metadata supplied by the sample provider and were not determined by assay-based typing. Samples from collaborators originated in the United States, Italy and Spain and spanned both the acute and convalescent phases of COVID-19. The sample metadata nearly always contained a de-identified subject ID, COVID-19 status, age in years and sex. The repertoires were released in a freely available public database intended as a resource for research on the immune response to SARS-CoV-2. The material from the prospective study consisted of cDNA or gDNA derived from T cells, B-cell-depleted T cells, or PBMCs. Subjects who had been exposed to COVID-19, were actively infected with it, or had recovered from it provided the deeply sampled blood TCRbeta repertoires that made up the dataset.

The immunoSEQ Assay, a bias-controlled multiplex PCR, was used to amplify TCRbeta CDR3 regions from genomic DNA. The study's own analysis went as follows. Within the assay, amplification of reference gene primers was used to estimate how many nucleated cells each sample contained. To quantify the absolute abundance of each unique TCRbeta CDR3 rearrangement, sequence reads were collapsed and filtered. For each sample, productive Simpson clonality was calculated by taking the square root of Simpson's diversity index across productive rearrangements. TCRdb's version of the immuneACCESS table is confined to in-frame rearrangements and falls short of the full clone set. An unresolved V gene accounts for under half of the shortfall where checked; the remainder is of unknown origin. The V and J calls and clone size come from that table; D and trimming were worked out from the DNA. For this sample the table gives 200,000 to 250,000 clones, of which about 90% were detected only once. Of the sample, 3% to 3.5% falls within the top ten clones.

What the authors observed across the whole study: The amount of clinical and demographic metadata varied by source and participant and was provided uncurated.

Trimming accounts for 2 bases at V and 5 bases at J, while the number of junction bases matched to no gene is 14. The cysteine opens and the phenylalanine closes a CDR3 of 18 amino acids. The retained sequence is limited to the CDR3, 54 bases, with the frame set at the first base. CDR1 and CDR2 are read off the germline V gene (reference sequence) as SGHNT and YYREEE. The specimen sequenced was PBMCs or T cells enriched from blood (not recorded which). The chain couples TRBV5-4 to TRBJ2-1; 9 junctional bases match TRBD1. This receptor was taken from a woman between 45 and 60 years old in a cohort exposed to, infected with or recovered from COVID-19 (not recorded which). The sequenced DNA: TGTGCCAGCAGCTTCGACGGGACAGGGATCTCCACCCACAATGAGCAGTTCTTC. This is translated as CASSFDGTGISTHNEQFF.